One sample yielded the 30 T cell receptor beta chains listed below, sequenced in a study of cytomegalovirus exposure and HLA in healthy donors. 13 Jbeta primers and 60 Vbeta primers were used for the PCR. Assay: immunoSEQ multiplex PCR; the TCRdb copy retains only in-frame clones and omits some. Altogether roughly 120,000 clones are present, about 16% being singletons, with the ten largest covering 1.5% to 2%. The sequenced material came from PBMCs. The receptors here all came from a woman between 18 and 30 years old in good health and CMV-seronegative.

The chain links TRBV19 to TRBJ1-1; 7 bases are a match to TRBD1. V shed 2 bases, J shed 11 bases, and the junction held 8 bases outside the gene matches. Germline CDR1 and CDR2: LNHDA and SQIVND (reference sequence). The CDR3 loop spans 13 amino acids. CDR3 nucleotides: TGTGCCAGTAGTATAATACAGGGGCGGTCGGCTTTCTTT. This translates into CASSIIQGRSAFF.

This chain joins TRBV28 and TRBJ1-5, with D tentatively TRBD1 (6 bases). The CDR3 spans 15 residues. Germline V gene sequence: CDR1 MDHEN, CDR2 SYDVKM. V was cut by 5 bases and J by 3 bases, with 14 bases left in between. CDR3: CASSRTGGVNQPQHF. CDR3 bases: TGTGCCAGCAGTCGTACGGGGGGCGTCAATCAGCCCCAGCATTTT.

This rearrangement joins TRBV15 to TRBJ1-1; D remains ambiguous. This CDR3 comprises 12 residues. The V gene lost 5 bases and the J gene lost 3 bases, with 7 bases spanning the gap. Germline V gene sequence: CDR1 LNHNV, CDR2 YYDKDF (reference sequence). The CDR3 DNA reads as TGTGCCACCAGCCCCGGGGACACTGAAGCTTTCTTT. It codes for CATSPGDTEAFF.

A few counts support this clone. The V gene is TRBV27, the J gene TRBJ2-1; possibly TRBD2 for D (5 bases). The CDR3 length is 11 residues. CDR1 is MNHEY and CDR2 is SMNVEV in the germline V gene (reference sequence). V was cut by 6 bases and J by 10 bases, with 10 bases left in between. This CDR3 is CASRSRGEQFF. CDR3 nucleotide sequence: TGTGCCAGCAGAAGCCGCGGGGAGCAGTTCTTC.

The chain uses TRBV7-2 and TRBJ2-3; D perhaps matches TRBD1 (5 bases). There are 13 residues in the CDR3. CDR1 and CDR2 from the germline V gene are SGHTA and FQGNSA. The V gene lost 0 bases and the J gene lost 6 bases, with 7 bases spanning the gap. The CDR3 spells CASSLASGDTQYF. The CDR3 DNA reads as TGTGCCAGCAGCTTAGCGTCAGGGGATACGCAGTATTTT.

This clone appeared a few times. The CDR3 DNA follows: TGTGCCAGCAGCTTAGGGACATCCGAAGCTTTCTTT. This encodes CASSLGTSEAFF. The chain employs TRBV11-3 and TRBJ1-1; D may be TRBD1 (5 bases). V was trimmed by 1 base and J by 8 bases, leaving 8 bases between them. This CDR3 is 12 amino acids long. Germline-derived CDR1 and CDR2 are SGHNT and YENEEA.

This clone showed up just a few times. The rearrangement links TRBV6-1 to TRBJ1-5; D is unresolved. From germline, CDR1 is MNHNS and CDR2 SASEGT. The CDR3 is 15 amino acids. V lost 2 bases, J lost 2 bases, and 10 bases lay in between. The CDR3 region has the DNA TGTGCCAGCAGTGAACACCCCAGCGGCAATCAGCCCCAGCATTTT. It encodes CASSEHPSGNQPQHF.

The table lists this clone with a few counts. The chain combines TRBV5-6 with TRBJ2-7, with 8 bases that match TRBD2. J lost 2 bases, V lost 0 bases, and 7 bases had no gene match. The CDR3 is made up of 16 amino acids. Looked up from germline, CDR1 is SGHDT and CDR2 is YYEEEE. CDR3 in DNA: TGTGCCAGCAGCTTGGTGGCGGGGGGTTTCGCCTACGAGCAGTACTTC. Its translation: CASSLVAGGFAYEQYF.

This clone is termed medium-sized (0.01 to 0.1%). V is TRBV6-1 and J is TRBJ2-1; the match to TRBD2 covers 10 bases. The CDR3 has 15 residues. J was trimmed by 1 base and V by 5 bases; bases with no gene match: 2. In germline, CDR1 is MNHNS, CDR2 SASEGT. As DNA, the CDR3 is TGTGCCAGCAGTTCTAGCGGGGGTTCCTACAATGAGCAGTTCTTC. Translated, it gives CASSSSGGSYNEQFF.

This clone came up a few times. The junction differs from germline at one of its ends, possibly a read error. CDR3 loop: CASSLGGEGQDTQYF. Written as DNA, the CDR3 is TGTGCTAGCAGCTTAGGGGGGGAAGGCCAGGATACGCAGTATTTT. V usage is TRBV7-7 and J usage is TRBJ2-3; possibly TRBD2 for D (7 bases). The CDR3 has 15 residues. Germline V gives CDR1 SSHAT, CDR2 FNYEAQ (reference sequence).

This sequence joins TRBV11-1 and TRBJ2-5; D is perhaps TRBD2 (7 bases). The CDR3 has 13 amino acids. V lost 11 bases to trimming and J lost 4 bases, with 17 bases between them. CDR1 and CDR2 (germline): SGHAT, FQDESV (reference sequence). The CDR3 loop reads CAGAGAIGETQYF. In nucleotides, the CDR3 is TGTGCCGGGGCGGGGGCAATTGGAGAGACCCAGTACTTC.

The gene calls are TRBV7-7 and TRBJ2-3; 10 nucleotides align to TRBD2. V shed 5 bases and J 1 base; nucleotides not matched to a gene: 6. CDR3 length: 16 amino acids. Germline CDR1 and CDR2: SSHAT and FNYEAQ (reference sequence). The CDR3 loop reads CASSPVAGGGTDTQYF. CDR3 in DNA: TGTGCCAGCAGCCCAGTAGCGGGGGGCGGCACAGATACGCAGTATTTT.

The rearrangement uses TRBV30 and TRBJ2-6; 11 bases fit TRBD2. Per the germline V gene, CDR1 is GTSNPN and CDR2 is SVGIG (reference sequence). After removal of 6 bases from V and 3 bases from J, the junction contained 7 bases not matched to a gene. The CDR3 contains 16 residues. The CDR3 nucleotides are TGTGCCTGTAAACTAGCGGGAGTCGGTGGGGCCAACGTCCTGACTTTC. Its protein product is CACKLAGVGGANVLTF.

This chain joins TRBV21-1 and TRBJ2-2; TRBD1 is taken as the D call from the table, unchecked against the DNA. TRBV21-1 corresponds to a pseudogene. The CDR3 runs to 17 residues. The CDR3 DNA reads TGTGCCAGCAGCAAAGGCCCGGACAGGGGAAGAGCCGGGGAGCTGTTTTTT. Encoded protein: CASSKGPDRGRAGELFF.

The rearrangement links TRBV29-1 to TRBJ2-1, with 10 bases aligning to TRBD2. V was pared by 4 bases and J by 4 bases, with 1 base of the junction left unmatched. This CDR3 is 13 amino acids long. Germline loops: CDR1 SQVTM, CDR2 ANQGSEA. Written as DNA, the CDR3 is TGCAGCGTTGTAGCGGGGGGTTACAATGAGCAGTTCTTC. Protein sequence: CSVVAGGYNEQFF.

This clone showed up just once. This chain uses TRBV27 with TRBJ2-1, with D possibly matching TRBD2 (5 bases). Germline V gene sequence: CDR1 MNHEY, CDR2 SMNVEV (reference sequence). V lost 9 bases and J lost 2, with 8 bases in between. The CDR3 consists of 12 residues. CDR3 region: CASSGAYNEQFF. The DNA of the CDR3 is TGTGCCAGTTCCGGGGCCTACAATGAGCAGTTCTTC.

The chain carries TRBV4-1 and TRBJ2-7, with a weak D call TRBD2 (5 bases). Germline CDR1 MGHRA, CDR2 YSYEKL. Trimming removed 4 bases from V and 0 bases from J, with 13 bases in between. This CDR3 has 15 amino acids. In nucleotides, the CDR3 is TGCGCCAGCAGCCTCCGGGAAGAGGGCTCCTACGAGCAGTACTTC. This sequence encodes CASSLREEGSYEQYF.

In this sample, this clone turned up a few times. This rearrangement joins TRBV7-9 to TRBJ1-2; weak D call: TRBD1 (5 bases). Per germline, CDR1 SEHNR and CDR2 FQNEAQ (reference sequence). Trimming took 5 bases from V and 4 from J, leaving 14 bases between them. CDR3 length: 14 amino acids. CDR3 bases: TGTGCCAGCAGCGTCGGGGGTGAGGGCTATGGCTACACCTTC. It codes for CASSVGGEGYGYTF.

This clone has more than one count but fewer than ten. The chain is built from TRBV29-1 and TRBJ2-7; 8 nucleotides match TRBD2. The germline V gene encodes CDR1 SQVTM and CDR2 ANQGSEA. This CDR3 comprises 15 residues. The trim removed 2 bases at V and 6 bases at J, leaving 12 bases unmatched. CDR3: CSVESGTGLVSEQYF. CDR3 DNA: TGCAGCGTTGAATCGGGTACGGGACTAGTCTCCGAGCAGTACTTC.

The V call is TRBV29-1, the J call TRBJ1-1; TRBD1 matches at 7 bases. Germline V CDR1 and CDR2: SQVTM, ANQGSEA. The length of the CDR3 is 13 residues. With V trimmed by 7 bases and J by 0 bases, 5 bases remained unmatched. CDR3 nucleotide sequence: TGCAGCGCCCGACAGGGACTGAACACTGAAGCTTTCTTT. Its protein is CSARQGLNTEAFF.

The CDR3 here is CASSLEGQGTETQYF. The CDR3 DNA reads TGTGCCAGCAGCTTGGAGGGACAGGGTACGGAGACCCAGTACTTC. This chain joins TRBV5-4 and TRBJ2-5, with TRBD1 identical over 9 bases. V lost 0 bases, J lost 5 bases, and 5 bases stayed unmatched. CDR3 size: 15 residues. The germline gives CDR1 SGHNT, CDR2 YYREEE (reference sequence).

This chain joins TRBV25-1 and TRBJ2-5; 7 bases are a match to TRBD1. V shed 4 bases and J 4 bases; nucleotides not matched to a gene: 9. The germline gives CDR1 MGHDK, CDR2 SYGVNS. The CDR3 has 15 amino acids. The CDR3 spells CASSGDREGVETQYF. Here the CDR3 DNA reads TGTGCCAGCAGTGGAGACAGGGAAGGAGTAGAGACCCAGTACTTC.

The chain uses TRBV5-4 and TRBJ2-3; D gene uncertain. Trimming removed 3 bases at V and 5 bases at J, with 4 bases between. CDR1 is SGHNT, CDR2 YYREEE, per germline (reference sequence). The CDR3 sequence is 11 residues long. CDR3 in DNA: TGTGCCAGCAGCTCCGGAGATACGCAGTATTTT. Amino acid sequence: CASSSGDTQYF.

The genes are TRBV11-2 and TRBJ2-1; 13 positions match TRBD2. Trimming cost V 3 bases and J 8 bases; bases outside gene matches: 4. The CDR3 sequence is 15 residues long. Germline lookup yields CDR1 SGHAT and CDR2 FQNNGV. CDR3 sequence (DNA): TGTGCCAGCAGCTTCACTAGCGGGAGGGTGGATGAGCAGTTCTTC. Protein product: CASSFTSGRVDEQFF. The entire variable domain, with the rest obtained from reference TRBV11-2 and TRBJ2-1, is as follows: EAGVAQSPRYKIIEKRQSVAFWCNPISGHATLYWYQQILGQGPKLLIQFQNNGVVDDSQLPKDRFSAERLKGVDSTLKIQPAKLEDSAVYLCASSFTSGRVDEQFFGPGTRLTVL.

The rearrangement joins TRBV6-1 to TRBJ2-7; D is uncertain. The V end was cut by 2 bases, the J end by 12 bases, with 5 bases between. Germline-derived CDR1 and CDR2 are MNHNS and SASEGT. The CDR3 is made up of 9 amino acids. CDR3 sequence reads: CASSEPLYF. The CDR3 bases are TGTGCCAGCAGTGAACCCTTGTACTTC.

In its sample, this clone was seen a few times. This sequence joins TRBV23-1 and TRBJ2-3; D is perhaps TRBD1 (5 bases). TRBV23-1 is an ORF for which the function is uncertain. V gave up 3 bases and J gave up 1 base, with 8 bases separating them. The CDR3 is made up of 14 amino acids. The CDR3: CASSQDMRTDTQYF. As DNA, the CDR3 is TGCGCCAGCAGTCAGGACATGCGCACAGATACGCAGTATTTT.

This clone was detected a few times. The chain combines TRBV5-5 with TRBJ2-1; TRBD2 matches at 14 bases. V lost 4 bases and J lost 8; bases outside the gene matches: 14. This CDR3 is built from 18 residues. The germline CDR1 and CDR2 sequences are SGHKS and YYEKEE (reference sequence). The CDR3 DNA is TGTGCCAGCAGCCGAGTTCCGGGACTAGCGGGAGTACTGCATGAGCAGTTCTTC. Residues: CASSRVPGLAGVLHEQFF.

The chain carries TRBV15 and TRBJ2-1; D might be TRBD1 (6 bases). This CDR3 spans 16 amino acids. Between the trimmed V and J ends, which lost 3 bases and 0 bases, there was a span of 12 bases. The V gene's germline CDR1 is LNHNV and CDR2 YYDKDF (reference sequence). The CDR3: CATSSTGTGSYNEQFF. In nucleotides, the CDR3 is TGTGCCACCAGCAGTACAGGGACGGGCTCCTACAATGAGCAGTTCTTC.

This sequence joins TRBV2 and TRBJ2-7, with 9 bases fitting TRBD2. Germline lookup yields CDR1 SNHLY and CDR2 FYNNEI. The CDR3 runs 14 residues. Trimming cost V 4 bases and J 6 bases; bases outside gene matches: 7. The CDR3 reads CASSALAGVGEQYF. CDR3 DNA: TGTGCCAGCAGTGCGTTAGCGGGAGTAGGCGAGCAGTACTTC.

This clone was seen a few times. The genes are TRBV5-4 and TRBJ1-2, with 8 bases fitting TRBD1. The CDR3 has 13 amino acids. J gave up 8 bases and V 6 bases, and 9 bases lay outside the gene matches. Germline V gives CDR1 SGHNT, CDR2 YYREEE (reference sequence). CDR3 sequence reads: CASMPDRAEGYTF. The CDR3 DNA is TGTGCCAGCATGCCGGACAGGGCGGAAGGCTACACCTTC.